A selection of T cell receptor beta chains follows, all from one sample in a study of blood T cell repertoires in COVID-19. Only in-frame clones appear in the TCRdb table, and some are missing; sequencing was by immunoSEQ multiplex PCR. The table lists 350,000 to 450,000 clones, just over 90% of them singletons. The material sequenced was PBMCs or T cells enriched from blood (not recorded which). These receptors originate from a woman in her forties who had been exposed to COVID-19. Each CDR3 is given with its conserved first and last residue. A D gene is named only where the DNA matches it firmly. Expanded clones get a size class; other rows say once, few or many, or leave the size out.

size: -
J: TRBJ2-1
V: TRBV18
D: TRBD2
DNA: TGTGCCAGCTCACCACCGGGACTAGTCAATGAGCAGTTCTTC
CDR3: CASSPPGLVNEQFF

size: -
J: TRBJ2-1
V: TRBV5-8
D: -
DNA: TGTGCCAGCAGCCCTAGGGCCCTAGCTAACGAGCAGTTCTTC
CDR3: CASSPRALANEQFF

size: -
J: TRBJ1-2
V: TRBV24-1
D: TRBD1
DNA: TGTGCCACCAGTGACCCGACAGGGGGCGCGGACTATGGCTACACCTTC
CDR3: CATSDPTGGADYGYTF

size: once
J: TRBJ1-2
V: TRBV5-1
D: -
DNA: TGCGCCAGCAGCCAGGCGGGGGGAAACTATGGCTACACCTTC
CDR3: CASSQAGGNYGYTF

size: -
J: TRBJ2-1
V: TRBV5-1
D: TRBD1
DNA: TGCGCCAGCAGCTTGACTATACAGGGGAATTTTTACAATGAGCAGTTCTTC
CDR3: CASSLTIQGNFYNEQFF

size: -
J: TRBJ2-4
V: TRBV10-1
D: TRBD1
DNA: TGCGCCAGCAGGGGGACAGGGACCGCCAAAAACATTCAGTACTTC
CDR3: CASRGTGTAKNIQYF

size: -
J: TRBJ1-1
V: TRBV5-4
D: TRBD1
DNA: TGTGCCAGCAGCTTCGACAGGGTTGCCACTGAAGCTTTCTTT
CDR3: CASSFDRVATEAFF

size: once
J: TRBJ1-6
V: TRBV27
D: TRBD1
DNA: TGTGCCAGCAGTCCGGGTGTCCAGGGGGCCTCCCCCCTCCACTTT
CDR3: CASSPGVQGASPLHF

size: -
J: TRBJ2-1
V: TRBV7-9
D: -
DNA: TGTGCCAGCAGCTTAGCGAGGGTCAGTCTGTCCCGGGGTGAGCAGTTCTTC
CDR3: CASSLARVSLSRGEQFF

size: medium-sized
J: TRBJ1-2
V: TRBV7-8
D: -
DNA: TGTGCCAGCAGCTTAGGGGGCGATGGCTACACCTTC
CDR3: CASSLGGDGYTF

size: -
J: TRBJ1-2
V: TRBV12-3/TRBV12-4
D: -
DNA: TGTGCCAGCAGCAGGGGCCCTTACTATGGCTACACCTTC
CDR3: CASSRGPYYGYTF

size: -
J: TRBJ1-5
V: TRBV7-8
D: -
DNA: TGTGCCAGCAGCTTATCTGGGGGCCAGCCCCAGCATTTT
CDR3: CASSLSGGQPQHF

size: few
J: TRBJ2-1
V: TRBV12-5
D: -
DNA: TGTGCTAGTGGTTCCCGGGGTTACAATGAGCAGTTCTTC
CDR3: CASGSRGYNEQFF

size: few
J: TRBJ2-3
V: TRBV2
D: -
DNA: TGTGCCAGCAGGGTCGCAGGGGCCGGGACAGATACGCAGTATTTT
CDR3: CASRVAGAGTDTQYF

size: -
J: TRBJ1-1
V: TRBV7-8
D: TRBD1
DNA: TGTGCCAGCAGCTCCCGGACAGGGGGAAGGAACACTGAAGCTTTCTTT
CDR3: CASSSRTGGRNTEAFF

size: -
J: TRBJ2-1
V: TRBV11-3
D: -
DNA: TGTGCCAGCAGCTTAGGTCGCTACAATGAGCAGTTCTTC
CDR3: CASSLGRYNEQFF

size: -
J: TRBJ1-5
V: TRBV19
D: -
DNA: TGTGCCAGTAGTCCCCGGGAACGACCCCAAAATCAGCCCCAGCATTTT
CDR3: CASSPRERPQNQPQHF

size: -
J: TRBJ2-1
V: TRBV6-5
D: -
DNA: TGTGCCAGCAGTCCGATATTAGGGGGAAATGAGCAGTTCTTC
CDR3: CASSPILGGNEQFF

size: -
J: TRBJ2-7
V: TRBV30
D: -
DNA: TGTGCCTGGAGCCTCGGTGCCGAGCAGTACTTC
CDR3: CAWSLGAEQYF

size: -
J: TRBJ1-5
V: TRBV6-2/TRBV6-3
D: -
DNA: TGTGCCAGCAGTTACCCTGGACAGTATAGCAATCAGCCCCAGCATTTT
CDR3: CASSYPGQYSNQPQHF

size: -
J: TRBJ1-2
V: TRBV12-3/TRBV12-4
D: -
DNA: TGTGCCAGCACCTCAGAACGATATGGCTACACCTTC
CDR3: CASTSERYGYTF

size: -
J: TRBJ2-4
V: TRBV6-5
D: TRBD2
DNA: TGTGCCAGCAGGGAGACTAGCGGCAAAAACATTCAGTACTTC
CDR3: CASRETSGKNIQYF

size: -
J: TRBJ2-3
V: TRBV6-4
D: TRBD2
DNA: TGTGCCAGCAGCAGACTAGCGGGAACAGATACGCAGTATTTT
CDR3: CASSRLAGTDTQYF

size: -
J: TRBJ1-3
V: TRBV27
D: -
DNA: TGTGCCAGCAGTTCGATAAAAGGGGCAGCCCGGATTGGTAGAAACACCATATATTTT
CDR3: CASSSIKGAARIGRNTIYF

size: -
J: TRBJ2-7
V: TRBV15
D: TRBD1
DNA: TGTGCCACCAGCAGAGACGGGACAGGGGTGTTCCCTTACGAGCAGTACTTC
CDR3: CATSRDGTGVFPYEQYF

size: -
J: TRBJ1-2
V: TRBV5-1
D: TRBD1
DNA: TGCGCCAGCAGCCCGCGGACAGGGGGCGCCTATGGCTACACCTTC
CDR3: CASSPRTGGAYGYTF

size: -
J: TRBJ1-2
V: TRBV7-9
D: -
DNA: TGTGCCAGCAGTTCTCGGACAGCGAGCTATGGCTACACCTTC
CDR3: CASSSRTASYGYTF

size: -
J: TRBJ1-3
V: TRBV19
D: -
DNA: TGTGCCAGTAGCCTAGGGGAGGGCTCTGGAAACACCATATATTTT
CDR3: CASSLGEGSGNTIYF

size: -
J: TRBJ2-7
V: TRBV4-1
D: -
DNA: TGCGCCAGCAGCCAAGTCCCCGGGAGCTCCTACGAGCAGTACTTC
CDR3: CASSQVPGSSYEQYF

size: -
J: TRBJ1-2
V: TRBV7-9
D: TRBD1
DNA: TGTGCCAGCAGCTTATCACCGGACAGGGCTCCTTTAAACTATGGCTACACCTTC
CDR3: CASSLSPDRAPLNYGYTF

size: -
J: TRBJ2-5
V: TRBV7-9
D: -
DNA: TGTGCCAGCAGCTTAGAGGGGGGGGCACCTCGTGAGACCCAGTACTTC
CDR3: CASSLEGGAPRETQYF

size: -
J: TRBJ1-1
V: TRBV19
D: -
DNA: TGTGCCAGTTGGAGTTGGAACACTGAAGCTTTCTTT
CDR3: CASWSWNTEAFF

size: few
J: TRBJ2-6
V: TRBV5-1
D: -
DNA: TGCGCCAGCGCACCCTCCGGGACACAGAACGTCCTGACTTTC
CDR3: CASAPSGTQNVLTF

size: -
J: TRBJ2-2
V: TRBV4-3
D: -
DNA: TGCGCCAGCAGCCGCGCGGGGATCGACACCGGGGAGCTGTTTTTT
CDR3: CASSRAGIDTGELFF

size: -
J: TRBJ1-2
V: TRBV7-6
D: TRBD1
DNA: TGTGCCAGCAGCTTAATACAGGGGGCTGGTGGCTACACCTTC
CDR3: CASSLIQGAGGYTF

size: -
J: TRBJ1-2
V: TRBV19
D: TRBD1
DNA: TGTGCCAGCCGGGTAAAGACAGGGGGCGGCTATGGCTACACCTTC
CDR3: CASRVKTGGGYGYTF

size: -
J: TRBJ2-5
V: TRBV9
D: -
DNA: TGTGCCAGCAGCGTAGCAGGGTGGGTTCGAGAGACCCAGTACTTC
CDR3: CASSVAGWVRETQYF

size: -
J: TRBJ2-2
V: TRBV30
D: -
DNA: TGTGCCTGGAGTGTACGTGGGGTGGGGAGGACCGGGGAGCTGTTTTTT
CDR3: CAWSVRGVGRTGELFF

size: -
J: TRBJ2-1
V: TRBV12-3/TRBV12-4
D: -
DNA: TGTGCCAGCACGCAGGGAAACCAGAATGAGCAGTTCTTC
CDR3: CASTQGNQNEQFF

size: -
J: TRBJ1-6
V: TRBV5-6
D: TRBD1
DNA: TGTGCCAGCAGCCGGTGGACAGGGAAGTCCTATAATTCACCCCTCCACTTT
CDR3: CASSRWTGKSYNSPLHF

size: -
J: TRBJ1-2
V: TRBV6-2/TRBV6-3
D: TRBD1
DNA: TGTGCCAGCAGTTACGTAGGGACAGGGGGCTATGGCTACACCTTC
CDR3: CASSYVGTGGYGYTF

size: -
J: TRBJ1-3
V: TRBV4-1
D: -
DNA: TGCGCCAGCAGCCGAGAAACCGCGGGGGCCTCTGGAAACACCATATATTTT
CDR3: CASSRETAGASGNTIYF

size: -
J: TRBJ1-2
V: TRBV12-5
D: TRBD1
DNA: TGTGCTAGTGGACTTGACAGGGGGCCGTACTATGGCTACACCTTC
CDR3: CASGLDRGPYYGYTF

size: -
J: TRBJ1-5
V: TRBV25-1
D: -
DNA: TGTGCCAGCGCTGGGGGGTACAATCAGCCCCAGCATTTT
CDR3: CASAGGYNQPQHF

size: -
J: TRBJ2-1
V: TRBV12-3/TRBV12-4
D: -
DNA: TGTGCCAGCAGTTTAGGTGGAGACAATGAGCAGTTCTTC
CDR3: CASSLGGDNEQFF

size: once
J: TRBJ1-3
V: TRBV19
D: -
DNA: TGTGCCAGGAGGTTAGACACCATATATTTT
CDR3: CARRLDTIYF

size: -
J: TRBJ1-2
V: TRBV7-2
D: -
DNA: TGTGCCAGCAGCTTAGTCGACAGAGACTATGGCTACACCTTC
CDR3: CASSLVDRDYGYTF

size: -
J: TRBJ1-2
V: TRBV9
D: TRBD1
DNA: TGTGCCAGCAGCAGCCCAGGGGGCACGTATGGCTACACCTTC
CDR3: CASSSPGGTYGYTF

size: once
J: TRBJ2-7
V: TRBV2
D: -
DNA: TGTGCCAGCCGCCTACGGGGAAGCTCCTACGAGCAGTACTTC
CDR3: CASRLRGSSYEQYF

size: -
J: TRBJ2-4
V: TRBV5-1
D: TRBD2
DNA: TGCGCCAGCAGCTTAGGACTAGCCGTAGCCAAAAACATTCAGTACTTC
CDR3: CASSLGLAVAKNIQYF

size: once
J: TRBJ1-1
V: TRBV5-1
D: -
DNA: TGCGCCAGCAGCTTGGCACAGACGTCTATGAACACTGAAGCTTTCTTT
CDR3: CASSLAQTSMNTEAFF

size: -
J: TRBJ2-5
V: TRBV20-1
D: -
DNA: TGCAGTGCTAGTTCCTTACGGGAAGAGACCCAGTACTTC
CDR3: CSASSLREETQYF

size: -
J: TRBJ1-2
V: TRBV27
D: TRBD1
DNA: TGTGCCAGCAGTTCATCCCCGGGACAGGGGGCTAACTATGGCTACACCTTC
CDR3: CASSSSPGQGANYGYTF

size: -
J: TRBJ2-7
V: TRBV27
D: -
DNA: TGTGCCAGCGGAAACAGGGTTACCTCCTACGAGCAGTACTTC
CDR3: CASGNRVTSYEQYF

size: -
J: TRBJ1-6
V: TRBV27
D: -
DNA: TGTGCCAGCAGTTTATCGGGACTCGGACCGACGACTTCACCCCTCCACTTT
CDR3: CASSLSGLGPTTSPLHF

size: -
J: TRBJ2-4
V: TRBV19
D: -
DNA: TGTGCCAGTTCGGAGATAGCCAAAAACATTCAGTACTTC
CDR3: CASSEIAKNIQYF

size: -
J: TRBJ1-2
V: TRBV19
D: TRBD1
DNA: TGTGCCAGTAGAGACAGGGCCTCGTCGTCTGGCTACACCTTC
CDR3: CASRDRASSSGYTF

size: -
J: TRBJ1-5
V: TRBV7-2
D: -
DNA: TGTGCCAGCAGCTTAGTCGCTTTCGGGCAGCCCCAGCATTTT
CDR3: CASSLVAFGQPQHF

size: once
J: TRBJ2-7
V: TRBV6-5
D: -
DNA: TGTGCCAGCAGTACTCAACGGGGTTACGAGCAGTACTTC
CDR3: CASSTQRGYEQYF

size: once
J: TRBJ1-1
V: TRBV19
D: TRBD1
DNA: TGTGCCAGTAGACGACAGGGTCAGAACACTGAAGCTTTCTTT
CDR3: CASRRQGQNTEAFF